Given below is one T cell receptor beta chain in context. Antigen specificity is unknown. The data derive from a study of shared clonotypes between healthy human individuals. The study's findings and limits: Naive subsets, compared against memory subsets, generally had larger estimated richness values. Depth was large, yet rarefaction showed that sorted-subset sequencing was incomplete. Some clonotypes were shared by all four sorted-subset donors, while others were not shared. The non-shared ones had lower generation probabilities than the shared ones.

It was CD45RO-negative cells, positively selected for CCR7, that made up naive CD8 cells, with terminally differentiated effector memory CD45RA+ cells excluded. The authors ran the assay at deep level. This table comes from immunoSEQ multiplex PCR, and its TCRdb copy is limited to in-frame clones, with some not included. The sample yields roughly 2.1 million clones, approximately 94% seen once. This CDR3 spans 13 amino acids. Germline lookup yields CDR1 SQVTM and CDR2 ANQGSEA. Trimming took 4 bases from V and 3 from J, leaving 13 bases between them. The source is a young man in good health. Some clones in this sample may be carry-over from other donors' samples. Sequencing used naive CD8+ T cells from PBMCs. This chain joins TRBV29-1 and TRBJ2-7, with a tentative D call TRBD1 (6 bases). The CDR3 bases are TGCAGCGTTGCTGTGGACAGAGGCTACGAGCAGTACTTC. It encodes CSVAVDRGYEQYF.